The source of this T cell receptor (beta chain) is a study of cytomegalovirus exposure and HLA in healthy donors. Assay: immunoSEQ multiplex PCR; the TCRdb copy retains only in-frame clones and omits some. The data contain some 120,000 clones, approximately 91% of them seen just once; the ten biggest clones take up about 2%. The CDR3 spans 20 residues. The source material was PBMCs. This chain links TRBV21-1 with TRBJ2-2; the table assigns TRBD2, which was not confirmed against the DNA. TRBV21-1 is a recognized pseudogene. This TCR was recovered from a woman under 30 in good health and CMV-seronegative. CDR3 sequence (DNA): TGTGCCAGCAGCCCCCATGGGGTGAAAGCGGGAGCGAAGAACACCGGGGAGCTGTTTTTT. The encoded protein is CASSPHGVKAGAKNTGELFF.